What follows are 15 T cell receptor beta chains derived from one specimen sequenced in a study of blood T cell repertoires in COVID-19 (dated by TCRdb to 2020 to 2022). The library relied on the immunoSEQ multiplex PCR assay. The clones in this table, taken by TCRdb from immuneACCESS, are in-frame only. Not every clone is retained; where verified, under half of the shortfall comes from an unresolved V gene, and the cause of the rest is unknown. The sample table lists about 33,000 clones, about 85% of them with a count of one. The top ten constitute roughly 7% of the sample. Sequencing was performed on peripheral blood. The receptors stem from a human donor in a cohort sampled during active COVID-19.

The chain uses TRBV10-1 and TRBJ1-1; TRBD1 is a possible D gene (5 bases). CDR3 length: 15 amino acids. The V end was cut by 0 bases, the J end by 0 bases, with 8 bases between. CDR1 and CDR2 (germline): WNHNN, SYGVQD (reference sequence). The CDR3 sequence: CASSESDRMNTEAFF. The CDR3, as DNA: TGCGCCAGCAGTGAGTCTGACAGAATGAACACTGAAGCTTTCTTT.

The CDR3, as DNA: TGTGCCAGCAGCGCCCGGACAGGGGCCTACGAGCAGTACTTC. Residues: CASSARTGAYEQYF. The V gene is TRBV9, the J gene TRBJ2-7; 9 bases align to TRBD1. V shed 3 bases and J 2 bases; nucleotides not matched to a gene: 3. CDR3 length equals 14 residues. Germline V CDR1 and CDR2: SGDLS, YYNGEE.

V is TRBV30 and J is TRBJ1-3, with 10 bases that match TRBD1. Per germline, CDR1 GTSNPN and CDR2 SVGIG (reference sequence). V dropped 3 bases and J dropped 8; count of bases not matched to a gene: 4. This CDR3 region has 13 residues. CDR3 sequence reads: CAWSTGQGYTIYF. DNA of the CDR3: TGTGCCTGGAGCACGGGACAGGGGTACACCATATATTTT. Complete variable domain (other parts from reference TRBV30 and TRBJ1-3): SQTIHQWPATLVQPVGSPLSLECTVEGTSNPNLYWYRQAAGRGLQLLFYSVGIGQISSEVPQNLSASRPQDRQFILSSKKLLLSDSGFYLCAWSTGQGYTIYFGEGSWLTVV.

This sequence joins TRBV2 and TRBJ2-1; TRBD1 agrees at 7 bases. Germline V gene lookup returns CDR1 SNHLY and CDR2 FYNNEI. V trimming: 6 bases; J trimming: 3 bases; junction bases outside the gene matches: 8. The CDR3 runs to 15 residues. CDR3 loop: CASSEGQNFYNEQFF. CDR3 in DNA: TGTGCCAGCAGCGAGGGACAGAACTTCTACAATGAGCAGTTCTTC. Full variable domain (outside the CDR3, taken from reference TRBV2 and TRBJ2-1): EPEVTQTPSHQVTQMGQEVILRCVPISNHLYFYWYRQILGQKVEFLVSFYNNEISEKSEIFDDQFSVERPDGSNFTLKIRSTKLEDSAMYFCASSEGQNFYNEQFFGPGTRLTVL.

This rearrangement joins TRBV29-1 to TRBJ1-1; D uncertain. Trimming took 3 bases from V and 0 from J, leaving 8 bases between them. CDR1 SQVTM and CDR2 ANQGSEA come from the germline V gene. This CDR3 region has 13 residues. The CDR3 DNA is TGCAGCGTTGATGCAGGAATGAACACTGAAGCTTTCTTT. The encoded protein is CSVDAGMNTEAFF.

The CDR3 nucleotides read TGTGCCAGCAGCCAACGGGAGGGCTACGAGCAGTACTTC. Translated: CASSQREGYEQYF. The chain couples TRBV3-1 (or the pseudogene TRBV3-2) to TRBJ2-7, with 8 bases identical to TRBD2. The germline V gene encodes CDR1 LGHDT and CDR2 YNNKEL (reference sequence). V was clipped by 2 bases and J by 3 bases; unmatched bases: 0. This CDR3 is built from 13 residues.

This sequence joins TRBV10-1 and TRBJ2-2, with 7 bases matching TRBD1. V lost 5 bases, J lost 0 bases, and 0 bases stayed unmatched. CDR1 WNHNN and CDR2 SYGVQD come from the germline V gene (reference sequence). This CDR3 has 14 residues. The CDR3, as DNA: TGCGCCAGCAGTCAGGGGGCGAACACCGGGGAGCTGTTTTTT. Protein sequence: CASSQGANTGELFF.

The rearrangement joins TRBV10-3 to TRBJ1-1, with a possible D match to TRBD1 (6 bases). The germline V gene has CDR1 ENHRY and CDR2 SYGVKD. The V gene lost 6 bases and the J gene lost 4 bases, with 15 bases spanning the gap. This CDR3 is 14 amino acids long. CDR3 nucleotide sequence: TGTGCCATCAGGGGGACACCGAGTAGCACTGAAGCTTTCTTT. This sequence encodes CAIRGTPSSTEAFF.

The V gene is TRBV18, the J gene TRBJ2-7; 11 bases fit TRBD2. There are 17 residues in the CDR3. Trimming cost V 0 bases and J 1 base; bases outside gene matches: 5. The germline V gene has CDR1 KGHSH and CDR2 LQKENI. The CDR3 DNA follows: TGTGCCAGCTCACCACCGTGGGGGACTAGCGGATCCTACGAGCAGTACTTC. This codes for CASSPPWGTSGSYEQYF.

V usage is TRBV11-2 and J usage is TRBJ2-1; D ambiguous. Germline-derived CDR1 and CDR2 are SGHAT and FQNNGV. The CDR3 runs to 16 residues. V shed 5 bases and J shed 0 bases, with 14 bases lying between them. CDR3 protein: CASSPLPRDSYNEQFF. CDR3 sequence (DNA): TGTGCCAGCAGCCCTCTACCAAGAGACTCCTACAATGAGCAGTTCTTC.

The genes are TRBV5-6 and TRBJ1-3; 7 nucleotides align to TRBD1. The end of the DNA is better explained by TRBJ2-2, so the J call may be wrong. Germline V gene data show CDR1 as SGHDT and CDR2 as YYEEEE. CDR3 length: 13 amino acids. The CDR3 is CASSRQGNGELFF. CDR3 DNA: TGTGCCAGCAGCAGACAGGGTAACGGGGAGCTGTTTTTT.

V gene TRBV5-1 combines with J gene TRBJ1-4; D might be TRBD1 (5 bases). Trimming cost V 0 bases and J 7 bases, with 13 bases left between them. This CDR3 contains 15 residues. Germline loops: CDR1 SGHRS, CDR2 YFSETQ. CDR3 nucleotide sequence: TGCGCCAGCAGCTTGGTTCAGGGTGGCGGTGAAAAACTGTTTTTT. This gives the protein CASSLVQGGGEKLFF.

The chain carries TRBV10-2 and TRBJ2-1, with 12 bases identical to TRBD2. The CDR3 length is 14 residues. Germline lookup yields CDR1 WSHSY and CDR2 SAAADI. The J segment lost 7 bases and the V segment lost 6 bases, leaving 4 bases of the junction unmatched. The CDR3 loop is CASSSSGGGNEQFF. The CDR3 bases are TGCGCCAGCAGCTCTAGCGGGGGGGGTAATGAGCAGTTCTTC.

This rearrangement joins TRBV2 to TRBJ1-4, with D hard to call. V lost 3 bases to trimming and J lost 7 bases, with 24 bases between them. Germline V gene sequence: CDR1 SNHLY, CDR2 FYNNEI. The CDR3 consists of 18 residues. This CDR3 is CASSDRAVLDTTGEKLFF. The DNA for the CDR3 is TGTGCCAGCAGTGATCGTGCCGTCCTAGATACAACGGGTGAAAAACTGTTTTTT.

The rearrangement links TRBV24-1 to TRBJ1-5, with D unresolved. The CDR3 contains 14 residues. Germline-derived CDR1 and CDR2 are KGHDR and SFDVKD. The V end lost 3 bases, the J end lost 0 bases, and 5 bases lay between the germline ends. The DNA for the CDR3 is TGTGCCACCAGTGATCCGTTTAGCAATCAGCCCCAGCATTTT. Its translation is CATSDPFSNQPQHF.